Listed here is a single TCR beta chain. The entry originates in a study of liver allograft versus peripheral blood T cells. Study summary: A comparison was made between T cell receptor repertoires in transplanted livers and those in recipients' peripheral blood.

The CDR3 is 15 residues long. V was cut by 5 bases and J by 0 bases, with 13 bases left in between. CDR1 and CDR2 (germline): LNHNV, YYDKDF (reference sequence). TCRdb used MiXCR to reprocess the reads, holding one entry per CDR3 protein. In the table there are some 9,000 distinct CDR3 sequences, around 19% of which are singletons. This receptor was obtained from a human patient who had a liver transplant. These T cells may partly come from the graft donor. The genes are TRBV15 and TRBJ1-1, with TRBD1 as a possible D gene (5 bases). In DNA, the CDR3 is TGTGCCACCAGCGGAACCGGGACCGTGAACACTGAAGCTTTCTTT. This sequence encodes CATSGTGTVNTEAFF.